The present entry profiles one T cell receptor (beta chain) with its context. Its antigen is not identified. Sequenced by immunoSEQ multiplex PCR; TCRdb stores in-frame clones only, minus some. The data show roughly 66,000 clones, about 90% seen once. This sample stems from a study of T cells in localized non-small cell lung cancer. Study-level points and caveats: There was an association of higher blood T cell density with longer overall survival. Sequencing was limited to one tumor region, leaving the possibility of heterogeneity open. For the top 100 tumor clones, a median about 50 also appeared in adjacent lung.

CDR3 size: 15 residues. CDR1 is LNHDA, CDR2 SQIVND, per germline (reference sequence). V lost 3 bases, J lost 8 bases, and 19 bases lay in between. This clonotype was obtained from a woman aged 35-70 years with stage I lung adenocarcinoma. This chain uses TRBV19 with TRBJ1-2; the D is unclear. The sequencing here drew on peripheral blood, taken before any cancer treatment. The CDR3 spells CASSIPSLGHPGYTF. In DNA, the CDR3 is TGTGCCAGTAGTATCCCATCGTTAGGGCACCCAGGCTACACCTTC.